This TCR beta chain was sequenced for a study of blood T cell repertoires in COVID-19. Study-wide context: Samples taken during acute and convalescent COVID-19 were collected in the United States, Italy and Spain. From T cells, B-cell-depleted T cells, or PBMCs came the material, which was cDNA or gDNA.

This clone was counted a few times. This CDR3 is 14 amino acids long. Germline V gene data show CDR1 as SNHLY and CDR2 as FYNNEI. V was cut by 4 bases and J by 4 bases, with 11 bases left in between. Per the original methods: Cell counts per sample came from amplifying reference gene primers. Method: immunoSEQ multiplex PCR; TCRdb's copy keeps in-frame clones and lacks some. V and J calls and clone size are given by that table; D and trimming were obtained from the DNA. This sample has about 250,000 clones; around four fifths occur once, and the top ten carry around 8.9%. The source is a man aged 40-55 years with active or convalescent COVID-19. The chain recombines TRBV2 with TRBJ1-5, with D possibly matching TRBD1 (6 bases). The sequencing sample was made of peripheral blood. CDR3 region: CASSGDTGNQPQHF. In DNA form, the CDR3 reads TGTGCCAGCAGTGGGGACACCGGGAATCAGCCCCAGCATTTT.